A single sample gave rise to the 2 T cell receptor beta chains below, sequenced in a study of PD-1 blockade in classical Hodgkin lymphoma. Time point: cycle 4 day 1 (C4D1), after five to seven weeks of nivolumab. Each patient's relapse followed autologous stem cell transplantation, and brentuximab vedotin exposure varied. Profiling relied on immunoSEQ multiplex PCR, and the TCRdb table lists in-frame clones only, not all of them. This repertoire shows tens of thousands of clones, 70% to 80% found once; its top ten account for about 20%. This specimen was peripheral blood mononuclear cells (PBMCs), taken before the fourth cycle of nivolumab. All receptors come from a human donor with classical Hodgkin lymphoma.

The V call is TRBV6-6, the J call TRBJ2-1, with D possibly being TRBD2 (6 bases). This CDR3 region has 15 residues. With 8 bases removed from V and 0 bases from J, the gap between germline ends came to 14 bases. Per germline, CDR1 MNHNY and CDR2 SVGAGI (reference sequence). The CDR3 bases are TGTGCCAGCTCCGTTAGCGGAAGCTCCTACAATGAGCAGTTCTTC. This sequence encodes CASSVSGSSYNEQFF.

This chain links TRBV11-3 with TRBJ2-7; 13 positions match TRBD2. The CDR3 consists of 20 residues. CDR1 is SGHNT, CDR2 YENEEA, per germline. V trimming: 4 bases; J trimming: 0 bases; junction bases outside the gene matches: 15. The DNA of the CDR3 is TGTGCCAGCAGCTCCCCTCAGACTAGCGGGAGGACCTCTAGCTCCTACGAGCAGTACTTC. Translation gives CASSSPQTSGRTSSSYEQYF.